These 27 T cell receptor beta chains were sequenced from one sample in a study of shared clonotypes between healthy human individuals. Here immunoSEQ multiplex PCR was the method, and the copy in TCRdb shows in-frame clones only, minus some. The sample holds 2,500,000 or so clones, under 95% seen once. Sequenced: naive CD4+ T cells from PBMCs. Subset meaning: CD45RA+ positively selected. Receptors originate from a man aged 18 to 35 in good health. Some clones in this sample may be carry-over from other donors' samples.

The gene calls are TRBV11-2 and TRBJ1-2; possibly TRBD1 for D (5 bases). V lost 4 bases, J lost 4 bases, and 10 bases lay in between. Germline-derived CDR1 and CDR2 are SGHAT and FQNNGV. This CDR3 comprises 13 residues. CDR3 sequence: CASSYLGGYGYTF. As DNA, the CDR3 is TGTGCCAGCAGCTACCTGGGGGGCTATGGCTACACCTTC.

Notes on this clone: The sample carries other DNA sequences with the same CDR3. The V call is TRBV20-1, the J call TRBJ2-3; no clear D. The V end lost 5 bases, the J end lost 2 bases, and 2 bases lay between the germline ends. This CDR3 spans 10 amino acids. Germline V CDR1 and CDR2: DFQATT, SNEGSKA (reference sequence). The CDR3 DNA reads as TGCAGTGCTTTCACAGATACGCAGTATTTT. Translated, it gives CSAFTDTQYF.

The chain recombines TRBV4-1 with TRBJ1-1; perhaps TRBD1 as D (5 bases). The CDR3 spans 19 residues. Trimming took off 0 bases at V and 1 base at J, with 21 bases between the two ends. The germline CDR1 and CDR2 sequences are MGHRA and YSYEKL. CDR3 DNA sequence: TGCGCCAGCAGCCAAGATGGGCAGGGCTTTTTGCGCGGGAACACTGAAGCTTTCTTT. It codes for CASSQDGQGFLRGNTEAFF.

Note on this clone: The same CDR3 is also encoded by other DNA sequences in this sample. The chain couples TRBV5-1 to TRBJ2-1, with 10 nucleotides matching TRBD2. The CDR3 has 14 amino acids. Germline V CDR1 and CDR2: SGHRS, YFSETQ. The J segment lost 2 bases and the V segment lost 7 bases, leaving 3 bases of the junction unmatched. The CDR3 here is CASRTSGTYNEQFF. The CDR3 nucleotides are TGCGCCAGCCGGACTAGCGGAACCTACAATGAGCAGTTCTTC. The entire variable domain, with the rest obtained from reference TRBV5-1 and TRBJ2-1, is as follows: KAGVTQTPRYLIKTRGQQVTLSCSPISGHRSVSWYQQTPGQGLQFLFEYFSETQRNKGNFPGRFSGRQFSNSRSEMNVSTLELGDSALYLCASRTSGTYNEQFFGPGTRLTVL.

This clone has a single count. The rearrangement uses TRBV6-1 and TRBJ2-7, with 9 nucleotides matching TRBD2. The germline V gene encodes CDR1 MNHNS and CDR2 SASEGT. V trimming: 0 bases; J trimming: 6 bases; junction bases outside the gene matches: 9. This CDR3 region has 16 residues. The CDR3 loop reads CASSEAGAGGPIEQYF. CDR3 DNA sequence: TGTGCCAGCAGTGAAGCGGGGGCGGGAGGGCCGATCGAGCAGTACTTC.

The J gene is TRBJ2-7, the V gene TRBV5-1; 8 nucleotides align to TRBD1. The CDR3 runs to 14 residues. With 4 bases clipped from V and 6 bases from J, the junction kept 9 bases outside the gene matches. Germline V lookup: CDR1 SGHRS, CDR2 YFSETQ. The chain's CDR3 is CASSRGQASTEQYF. The DNA of the CDR3 is TGCGCCAGCAGCCGGGGACAGGCCTCCACCGAGCAGTACTTC.

A single count supports this clone. V usage is TRBV27 and J usage is TRBJ2-3, with no clear D. Germline V gene sequence: CDR1 MNHEY, CDR2 SMNVEV (reference sequence). Trimming shortened V by 6 bases and J by 6 bases, and 16 bases separated the two germline ends. The CDR3 has 14 residues. CDR3 bases: TGTGCCAGCAGAATCGCTCCTATGGAGGATACGCAGTATTTT. As protein: CASRIAPMEDTQYF.

This clone appeared once. Different DNA sequences within this sample yield the same CDR3. The chain links TRBV7-2 to TRBJ1-5; D is unclear. The germline V gene has CDR1 SGHTA and CDR2 FQGNSA. This CDR3 has 14 amino acids. V gave up 1 base and J gave up 4 bases, with 8 bases separating them. The CDR3 DNA reads TGTGCCAGCAGCTTAGACCCGGGGAATCAGCCCCAGCATTTT. Protein product: CASSLDPGNQPQHF.

Concerning this clone itself: The same CDR3 arises from other DNA sequences in this sample as well. V and J are TRBV5-1 and TRBJ2-7; D perhaps matches TRBD2 (5 bases). With 4 bases removed from V and 0 bases from J, the gap between germline ends came to 11 bases. The germline gives CDR1 SGHRS, CDR2 YFSETQ. This CDR3 is built from 14 residues. The CDR3 protein is CASSPQGSSYEQYF. The CDR3 nucleotides read TGCGCCAGCAGCCCTCAAGGGAGCTCCTACGAGCAGTACTTC.

This chain joins TRBV5-1 and TRBJ1-2; no clear D. The CDR3 is 14 residues long. Trimming removed 4 bases at V and 7 bases at J, with 17 bases between. Germline V gives CDR1 SGHRS, CDR2 YFSETQ. The CDR3 sequence is CASSRTVGESGYTF. Here the CDR3 DNA reads TGCGCCAGCAGCCGAACAGTTGGGGAGTCTGGCTACACCTTC.

The rearrangement links TRBV18 to TRBJ2-7; D remains ambiguous. Between the trimmed V and J ends, which lost 5 bases and 5 bases, there was a span of 13 bases. Germline V gene lookup returns CDR1 KGHSH and CDR2 LQKENI. The CDR3 contains 13 residues. CDR3 nucleotide sequence: TGTGCCAGCTCAGGGTCTTTGAACGACGAGCAGTACTTC. Its protein product is CASSGSLNDEQYF.

Turning to this clone: At one end, the junction sequence differs from germline, possibly due to a read error. The chain links TRBV27 to TRBJ2-6; D is possibly TRBD1 (6 bases). The germline V gene encodes CDR1 MNHEY and CDR2 SMNVEV (reference sequence). This CDR3 region has 16 residues. CDR3: CASGLGTPSGANVLTF. The DNA for the CDR3 is TGTGCCAGCGGTTTGGGGACACCCTCTGGGGCCAACGTCCTGACTTTC.

This rearrangement joins TRBV4-2 to TRBJ2-7; TRBD2 matches at 7 bases. There are 15 residues in the CDR3. The J segment lost 9 bases and the V segment lost 1 base, leaving 12 bases of the junction unmatched. CDR1 and CDR2 from the germline V gene are LGHNA and YNFKEQ. DNA for the CDR3: TGTGCCAGCAGCCAAGGCGGGGACTATGGCCCTGGGCAGTACTTC. Its protein is CASSQGGDYGPGQYF.

The rearrangement links TRBV18 to TRBJ2-1, with D uncertain. CDR1 KGHSH and CDR2 LQKENI come from the germline V gene. The CDR3 consists of 16 residues. Deletions cut 1 base from V and 0 bases from J, with 10 bases between. CDR3 nucleotide sequence: TGTGCCAGCTCACCACGCTCAGCTAACTCCTACAATGAGCAGTTCTTC. Translating gives CASSPRSANSYNEQFF.

This chain links TRBV6-1 with TRBJ2-3; D is undetermined. The CDR3 is made up of 14 amino acids. The ends were cut back, 10 bases at V and 2 bases at J, with 16 bases in the middle. Germline values: CDR1 MNHNS, CDR2 SASEGT. DNA for the CDR3: TGTGCCACCTCCTCTCGACCCGCCACAGATACGCAGTATTTT. Encoded protein: CATSSRPATDTQYF.

The J gene is TRBJ2-2, the V gene TRBV7-7, with D hard to call. CDR1 SSHAT and CDR2 FNYEAQ come from the germline V gene (reference sequence). The length of the CDR3 is 15 residues. V lost 2 bases to trimming and J lost 4 bases, with 11 bases between them. CDR3: CASSLNTAVTGELFF. DNA for the CDR3: TGTGCCAGCAGCTTAAATACGGCGGTCACCGGGGAGCTGTTTTTT. Complete variable domain (other parts from reference TRBV7-7 and TRBJ2-2): GAGVSQSPRYKVTKRGQDVTLRCDPISSHATLYWYQQALGQGPEFLTYFNYEAQPDKSGLPSDRFSAERPEGSISTLTIQRTEQRDSAMYRCASSLNTAVTGELFFGEGSRLTVL.

The V call is TRBV5-1, the J call TRBJ2-3; a possible D gene is TRBD2 (6 bases). Germline lookup yields CDR1 SGHRS and CDR2 YFSETQ. The CDR3 loop spans 15 amino acids. Trimming pared 4 bases from V and 0 bases from J, leaving 12 bases between. CDR3 bases: TGCGCCAGCAGCCCCCTCGGGAGTAGCACAGATACGCAGTATTTT. As protein: CASSPLGSSTDTQYF.

V and J are TRBV6-1 and TRBJ2-1, with unresolved D. This CDR3 region has 14 residues. V shed 0 bases and J shed 3 bases, with 6 bases lying between them. From germline, CDR1 is MNHNS and CDR2 SASEGT. CDR3 sequence reads: CASSEASGYNEQFF. In DNA, the CDR3 is TGTGCCAGCAGTGAAGCTTCCGGCTACAATGAGCAGTTCTTC.

This chain connects TRBV6-6 to TRBJ1-2; 7 nucleotides align to TRBD1. Germline assignment: CDR1 MNHNY and CDR2 SVGAGI (reference sequence). The trim removed 0 bases at V and 4 bases at J, leaving 5 bases unmatched. There are 15 residues in the CDR3. The CDR3 loop reads CASSYSGRGSYGYTF. The CDR3 DNA is TGTGCCAGCAGTTACTCAGGCAGGGGGTCCTATGGCTACACCTTC.

The V call is TRBV6-6, the J call TRBJ2-7, with 11 bases aligning to TRBD1. V shed 7 bases and J 5 bases; nucleotides not matched to a gene: 10. The germline V gene encodes CDR1 MNHNY and CDR2 SVGAGI (reference sequence). This CDR3 has 15 residues. The CDR3 region is CASTIYGTGGHEQYF. Here the CDR3 DNA reads TGTGCCAGCACTATATATGGGACAGGGGGACACGAGCAGTACTTC.

The V and J genes are TRBV5-1 and TRBJ1-4, with D possibly matching TRBD1 (5 bases). The CDR3 runs to 14 residues. CDR1 and CDR2 (germline): SGHRS, YFSETQ. The germline V and J ends were trimmed by 3 bases and 6 bases, with 12 bases remaining between them. The CDR3 here is CASSSGTADEKLFF. CDR3 coding DNA: TGCGCCAGCAGCTCCGGGACGGCTGATGAAAAACTGTTTTTT.

The chain is built from TRBV28 and TRBJ2-5; 10 bases align to TRBD2. The CDR3 length is 17 residues. Trimming cost V 5 bases and J 4 bases; bases outside gene matches: 13. Germline CDR1 reads MDHEN; CDR2 reads SYDVKM. The CDR3 coding sequence is TGTGCCAGCAGTGAAACTAGCGGGATATACGTCGGAGAGACCCAGTACTTC. As protein: CASSETSGIYVGETQYF.

The chain carries TRBV28 and TRBJ2-1; 10 nucleotides line up with TRBD2. Trimming at V came to 9 bases and at J to 8 bases, leaving 4 bases not matched to a gene. The CDR3 has 12 residues. Per the germline V gene, CDR1 is MDHEN and CDR2 is SYDVKM. CDR3 in amino acids: CASSGRLHEQFF. CDR3 bases: TGTGCCAGTAGCGGGAGGCTTCATGAGCAGTTCTTC.

The chain employs TRBV6-5 and TRBJ2-3; D gene unclear. Between the trimmed V and J ends, which lost 5 bases and 10 bases, there was a span of 10 bases. The CDR3 totals 11 residues. Germline V gene data show CDR1 as MNHEY and CDR2 as SVGAGI. CDR3 region: CASSERGAQYF. The DNA for the CDR3 is TGTGCCAGCAGTGAAAGAGGCGCGCAGTATTTT.

The CDR3 coding sequence is TGTGCCAGCTCACCACCCGGGTCTTCCAATCAGCCCCAGCATTTT. It yields the protein CASSPPGSSNQPQHF. This rearrangement joins TRBV18 to TRBJ1-5; no clear D gene. The ends were cut back, 0 bases at V and 3 bases at J, with 9 bases in the middle. The CDR3 consists of 15 residues. In germline, CDR1 is KGHSH, CDR2 LQKENI.

This clone was found a few times. The V gene is TRBV11-2, the J gene TRBJ2-7; D not certain. CDR1 and CDR2 from the germline V gene are SGHAT and FQNNGV. This CDR3 spans 12 amino acids. V was trimmed by 0 bases and J by 4 bases, leaving 4 bases between them. CDR3 coding DNA: TGTGCCAGCAGCTTAGATTGGTACGAGCAGTACTTC. Residues: CASSLDWYEQYF.

This clone was counted once. V gene TRBV28 combines with J gene TRBJ2-2, with D maybe TRBD2 (6 bases). This CDR3 has 16 amino acids. V lost 6 bases and J lost 4, with 18 bases in between. Germline values: CDR1 MDHEN, CDR2 SYDVKM. The CDR3 DNA reads TGTGCCAGCAGGGGCCACGGGGGAGATGCCACCGGGGAGCTGTTTTTT. Translating gives CASRGHGGDATGELFF.